A single sample gave rise to the 4 T cell receptor beta chains below, sequenced in a study of blood T cell repertoires in COVID-19. Method: immunoSEQ multiplex PCR; TCRdb's copy keeps in-frame clones and lacks some. This sample has roughly 73,000 clones, with roughly 84% found just once. The sample consisted of peripheral blood. The receptors were gathered from a man aged 65-85 years with active or convalescent COVID-19.

The genes are TRBV7-9 and TRBJ1-2; D is perhaps TRBD1 (6 bases). The CDR3 has 15 amino acids. The V gene lost 5 bases and the J gene lost 4 bases, with 17 bases spanning the gap. Germline CDR1 is SEHNR and CDR2 is FQNEAQ (reference sequence). The CDR3 nucleotides read TGTGCCAGCAGCAAAGAGACAGGTCTAGGCTATGGCTACACCTTC. This encodes CASSKETGLGYGYTF.

This clone was found once. This rearrangement joins TRBV27 to TRBJ1-1, with 7 bases fitting TRBD1. The CDR3 consists of 14 residues. Germline-derived CDR1 and CDR2 are MNHEY and SMNVEV (reference sequence). V dropped 3 bases and J dropped 9; count of bases not matched to a gene: 10. The CDR3 DNA reads as TGTGCCAGCAGTTTTACCCGGACAGGTACTCAAGCTTTCTTT. It codes for CASSFTRTGTQAFF.

This rearrangement joins TRBV5-1 to TRBJ2-5, with D possibly matching TRBD1 (6 bases). V lost 0 bases to trimming and J lost 0 bases, with 6 bases between them. Germline lookup yields CDR1 SGHRS and CDR2 YFSETQ. The CDR3 sequence is 14 residues long. The CDR3 loop reads CASSLGQDQETQYF. DNA for the CDR3: TGCGCCAGCAGCTTGGGACAGGACCAAGAGACCCAGTACTTC.

The chain is built from TRBV27 and TRBJ2-2; 9 bases are a match to TRBD1. V shed 4 bases, J shed 3 bases, and the junction held 3 bases outside the gene matches. The length of the CDR3 is 15 residues. CDR1 and CDR2 (germline): MNHEY, SMNVEV (reference sequence). In DNA, the CDR3 is TGTGCCAGCAGTTGGGGACAGGGTCACACCGGGGAGCTGTTTTTT. Translated, it gives CASSWGQGHTGELFF.